These T cell receptor beta chains were read from a single sample in a study of cytomegalovirus exposure and HLA in healthy donors. Clones were read by immunoSEQ multiplex PCR, and TCRdb kept only the in-frame ones, dropping some. The repertoire holds about 110,000 clones, with about three quarters as singletons. Specimen: PBMCs. These receptors were taken from a woman in her fifties or sixties in good health and CMV-seropositive. CDR3s include the opening cysteine and the closing phenylalanine or tryptophan. Each record gives: J gene, D gene, V gene, clone size, CDR3 protein, CDR3 DNA. D genes are given only for firm matches. Size tells how often a clone was seen (once, few, many) or the class of an expanded clone, and some rows leave it out.

j_call: TRBJ1-2; d_call: TRBD1; v_call: TRBV6-4; clone_size: .; cdr3_aa: CASSEDRGHHGYTF; cdr3_nt: TGTGCCAGCAGCGAGGACAGGGGGCATCATGGCTACACCTTC
j_call: TRBJ2-7; d_call: TRBD2; v_call: TRBV18; clone_size: .; cdr3_aa: CASSPGTNEQYF; cdr3_nt: TGTGCCAGCTCACCCGGGACTAACGAGCAGTACTTC
j_call: TRBJ2-3; d_call: TRBD2; v_call: TRBV27; clone_size: .; cdr3_aa: CASSYREGLLSDTQYF; cdr3_nt: TGTGCCAGCAGTTACCGGGAGGGGCTTCTGTCAGATACGCAGTATTTT
j_call: TRBJ1-4; d_call: TRBD1; v_call: TRBV10-3; clone_size: few; cdr3_aa: CAISETGAEKLFF; cdr3_nt: TGTGCCATCAGTGAGACAGGGGCGGAAAAACTGTTTTTT
j_call: TRBJ1-5; d_call: .; v_call: TRBV19; clone_size: .; cdr3_aa: CASTVRTLSQPQHF; cdr3_nt: TGTGCCAGTACGGTTAGGACATTGAGTCAGCCCCAGCATTTT
j_call: TRBJ2-6; d_call: TRBD1; v_call: TRBV19; clone_size: .; cdr3_aa: CASSIGGGTGYSGANVLTF; cdr3_nt: TGTGCCAGTAGTATAGGTGGAGGGACAGGGTACTCTGGGGCCAACGTCCTGACTTTC
j_call: TRBJ1-4; d_call: TRBD1; v_call: TRBV5-1; clone_size: few; cdr3_aa: CASSRMDRADATNEKLFF; cdr3_nt: TGCGCCAGCAGCCGAATGGACAGGGCAGATGCAACTAATGAAAAACTGTTTTTT
j_call: TRBJ2-1; d_call: TRBD1; v_call: TRBV7-3; clone_size: once; cdr3_aa: CASSLNRGEYNEQFF; cdr3_nt: TGTGCCAGCAGCTTAAACAGGGGGGAGTACAATGAGCAGTTCTTC
j_call: TRBJ2-7; d_call: .; v_call: TRBV6-5; clone_size: once; cdr3_aa: CASSYSPGGNYEQYF; cdr3_nt: TGTGCCAGCAGTTACTCCCCCGGGGGAAACTACGAGCAGTACTTC
j_call: TRBJ2-2; d_call: .; v_call: TRBV7-8; clone_size: .; cdr3_aa: CASSFFYAPGAGGTGELFF; cdr3_nt: TGTGCCAGCAGCTTTTTTTACGCCCCGGGGGCAGGGGGAACCGGGGAGCTGTTTTTT
j_call: TRBJ2-7; d_call: .; v_call: TRBV6-6; clone_size: .; cdr3_aa: CASSYSRYEQYF; cdr3_nt: TGTGCCAGCAGTTACTCGCGGTACGAGCAGTACTTC
j_call: TRBJ2-3; d_call: TRBD2; v_call: TRBV5-4; clone_size: few; cdr3_aa: CASSLGGLADTDTQYF; cdr3_nt: TGTGCCAGCAGCTTAGGGGGACTAGCGGACACAGATACGCAGTATTTT
j_call: TRBJ2-7; d_call: TRBD2; v_call: TRBV28; clone_size: .; cdr3_aa: CASSLGTSEDEQYF; cdr3_nt: TGTGCCAGCAGTTTAGGCACTAGCGAAGACGAGCAGTACTTC
j_call: TRBJ1-3; d_call: .; v_call: TRBV5-1; clone_size: .; cdr3_aa: CASSLGSWQAVFSGNTIYF; cdr3_nt: TGCGCCAGCAGCTTGGGGTCGTGGCAGGCCGTCTTCTCTGGAAACACCATATATTTT
j_call: TRBJ1-2; d_call: .; v_call: TRBV13; clone_size: once; cdr3_aa: CASSSLGQGKGYTF; cdr3_nt: TGTGCCAGCAGCTCCCTGGGGCAGGGGAAGGGCTACACCTTC
j_call: TRBJ1-1; d_call: .; v_call: TRBV7-3; clone_size: .; cdr3_aa: CASSLFAGTNTEAFF; cdr3_nt: TGTGCCAGCAGCTTATTCGCAGGGACAAACACTGAAGCTTTCTTT
j_call: TRBJ2-5; d_call: .; v_call: TRBV5-4; clone_size: .; cdr3_aa: CASSLDWTNQETQYF; cdr3_nt: TGTGCCAGCAGCTTGGACTGGACTAACCAAGAGACCCAGTACTTC
j_call: TRBJ2-2; d_call: .; v_call: TRBV7-2; clone_size: .; cdr3_aa: CASSLPGTGELFF; cdr3_nt: TGTGCCAGCAGCTTACCGGGGACCGGGGAGCTGTTTTTT